This record concerns one T cell receptor beta chain sequence. In this sample, this clonotype turned up a few times. It has no known antigen specificity. No quality values exist for individual bases; no much larger clone is one base distant. This specimen comes from a study of naive and memory T cell subsets (dated by TCRdb to 2016 to 2017). Broadly, across the study: Sorted naive and memory T cell subsets from peripheral blood were analyzed in the study using a UMI-based, open-source pipeline for TCR alpha and beta sequencing. Complete agreement was observed between the functional CMV T cell responses and the IgG serology results. RNA was DNase-treated and reverse transcribed with TCR constant-region primers, mostly using SuperScript III.

TCR alpha and beta chain libraries were amplified separately from the second PCR step onward. To determine each donor's CMV status, fresh PBMCs were stimulated overnight with CMV viral lysate, and IFNgamma production from CD4+ T cells was then assessed. CD4 T cells were positively selected with Miltenyi beads, followed by positive selection of CD8 T cells from the CD4-negative fraction. After staining for CD3, CD4, CD8, CD45RA, CD27 and a live/dead dye, cells were sorted on a BD Aria II into four subsets based on CD45RA and CD27. A few healthy volunteers provided blood, and the blood of each volunteer was split into CD4 and CD8 T cells and then into four differentiation subsets. Around 130 ml of peripheral blood was collected from each donor, and PBMC were isolated by Ficoll-Paque PLUS density-gradient centrifugation. After sorting, cells were lysed in RLT buffer, RNA was extracted using a Qiagen RNeasy kit, and the extracted RNA was stored at -80 degrees C.

Libraries were prepared through UMI-ligation and nested PCR. An equimolar mix of two oligonucleotides covering both TRBC1 and TRBC2 was used as the beta constant-region primer. A single-stranded oligonucleotide bearing the SP2 primer plus a 12-nucleotide UMI was ligated onto the 3' end of the cDNA by T4 RNA ligase 1. Four rounds of PCR were used to amplify ligated cDNA, with nested alpha and beta constant-region primers being used together with the SP2 primer. The ligation reaction was kept at 16 degrees C for roughly 20-24 hours. PCR2 was usually performed as a SYBR Green qPCR and halted at a preset threshold so that over-amplification would not occur. Agencourt AMPure XP magnetic beads were used for all purifications after the first. Library quantification was done by Qubit, followed by a TapeStation check on which the main peak was expected at around 650 bp. Pooled libraries were sequenced on an Illumina MiSeq using v2 2x251 paired-end kits, and typically about 0.9-2 million reads were obtained per sample. Each sample's library went into the pool at 4 nM, and about 5-8% PhiX was added to help with cluster recognition. The original pipeline was this. V and J genes were assigned to Demultiplexor-processed FASTQ reads by Decombinator through tag matching, with a single base-pair mismatch being allowed. UMIs were used by Collapsinator to correct both sequencing errors and frequency errors arising from PCR heterogeneity. TCRs were translated and CDR3s were extracted from the conserved cysteine to the FGXG phenylalanine by CDR3Translator, with non-productive sequences being flagged. Gini, Shannon entropy and inverse Simpson indices were calculated on repertoires subsampled to equal numbers of UMI-defined TCRs. Power-law fits to clonotype abundance distributions were performed by maximum likelihood within the linear range. On one naive CD8 sample, the pipeline and MIGEC gave similar UMI counts, unique TCR numbers and clonal distributions. A set of some 7,000 CMV-associated CDR3 sequences, compiled from VDJdb and a published dataset, was used to search the repertoires. TCRdb took the public reads, trimmed them with fastp at Q25, ran MiXCR for clone calling and kept in-frame beta chains. CDR3 protein sequences are deduplicated, and each keeps its most common genes and DNA. TCRdb's processing, not the authors' own work, is the source of the V and J calls. Here the sample has about 21,000 distinct CDR3 sequences; approximately 9.9% occur a single time. The top ten constitute about a sixth of the sample.

On the study overall, not on this receptor specifically: RNA-based TCR counts may be influenced by expression changes linked to T cell activation and differentiation. After error correction, only a single occurrence was seen for over 85% of naive TCR sequences, so much steeper abundance distributions were produced than in memory subsets. The repertoire findings for the naive and memory subsets could not be validated against a ground truth, as none was available. Gini index rose and Shannon and inverse Simpson diversity fell from naive through CM, EM and EMRA in both CD4 and CD8 cells. Each clonotype was defined as a single alpha or beta chain sequence rather than as a paired alpha/beta receptor. The abundance of TCRs followed a power law with an exponent that differed between naive and memory subsets yet stayed consistent across the three individuals.

Its CDR3 holds 16 amino acids, cysteine through phenylalanine. The retained sequence is limited to the CDR3, 48 bases, with the frame set at the first base. The germline V gene sets CDR1 to MDHEN and CDR2 to SYDVKM. V was cut back by 1 base and J by 1 base, leaving a gap of 14 bases between them. The source material was central memory CD8+ T cells from blood. The sample's cell subset or site, from its label and the paper: central memory, CD45RA- CD27+. The receptor comes from a human donor in good health. The rearrangement joined TRBV28 to TRBJ2-7, with no confident D gene call. The nucleotide sequence reads TGTGCCAGCAGTTTATCTCATAGGAGTCTTTCCTACGAGCAGTACTTC. Its translation is CASSLSHRSLSYEQYF. Extended through the reference TRBV28 and TRBJ2-7 proteins, this CDR3 yields the full variable domain: DVKVTQSSRYLVKRTGEKVFLECVQDMDHENMFWYRQDPGLGLRLIYFSYDVKMKEKGDIPEGYSVSREKKERFSLILESASTNQTSMYLCASSLSHRSLSYEQYFGPGTRLTVT.